The 26 T cell receptor beta chains below all came from one sample that was sequenced in a study of beta chain features in type 1 diabetes. TCRB transcripts that were expressed got sequenced, as all of the isolated RNA had been reverse transcribed. Sequenced by immunoSEQ multiplex PCR; TCRdb stores in-frame clones only, minus some. This table has 640,000 or so clones, roughly 13% appearing once. No antigen is known for these receptors. Study-level results: In every one of the four CD4+ subsets, TCRB CDR3s were moderately but significantly shorter in Type 1 diabetes patients.

The sequenced sample consisted of naive CD4+ T cells from blood. These receptors originate from a man younger than 30 with type 1 diabetes.

This clone was seen a handful of times. CDR3 in amino acids: CASSRQPNSPLHF. CDR3 sequence (DNA): TGTGCCAGCAGCCGTCAGCCTAATTCACCCCTCCACTTT. The chain carries TRBV9 and TRBJ1-6, with D unresolved. The germline V gene has CDR1 SGDLS and CDR2 YYNGEE. The length of the CDR3 is 13 residues. Between the trimmed V and J ends, which lost 4 bases and 6 bases, there was a span of 8 bases.

This clone appeared once. V usage is TRBV28 and J usage is TRBJ2-3; TRBD1 aligns across 9 bases. The CDR3 is 14 residues long. The germline V gene encodes CDR1 MDHEN and CDR2 SYDVKM. V gave up 3 bases and J gave up 4 bases; unmatched junction bases: 2. CDR3 region: CASSLGQGADTQYF. The DNA of the CDR3 is TGTGCCAGCAGTTTGGGACAGGGCGCAGATACGCAGTATTTT. The full variable domain, rest sourced from reference TRBV28 and TRBJ2-3, is DVKVTQSSRYLVKRTGEKVFLECVQDMDHENMFWYRQDPGLGLRLIYFSYDVKMKEKGDIPEGYSVSREKKERFSLILESASTNQTSMYLCASSLGQGADTQYFGPGTRLTVL.

The V gene is TRBV14, the J gene TRBJ2-5; D call uncertain. CDR3 length: 13 amino acids. The V gene's germline CDR1 is SGHDN and CDR2 FVKESK. V gave up 1 base and J gave up 9 bases, with 12 bases separating them. The DNA for the CDR3 is TGTGCCAGCAGCCAAGTGTCGACTCTAGCCCAGTACTTC. It is translated as CASSQVSTLAQYF. Full variable domain (missing parts from reference TRBV14 and TRBJ2-5): EAGVTQFPSHSVIEKGQTVTLRCDPISGHDNLYWYRRVMGKEIKFLLHFVKESKQDESGMPNNRFLAERTGGTYSTLKVQPAELEDSGVYFCASSQVSTLAQYFGPGTRLLVL.

The chain carries TRBV5-6 and TRBJ2-7; D is unclear. The germline V and J ends were trimmed by 2 bases and 0 bases, with 0 bases remaining between them. Looked up from germline, CDR1 is SGHDT and CDR2 is YYEEEE. The CDR3 is 11 amino acids. CDR3 nucleotide sequence: TGTGCCAGCAGCTTCTCCTACGAGCAGTACTTC. Protein sequence: CASSFSYEQYF. The full variable domain, completed using reference TRBV5-6 and TRBJ2-7, is DAGVTQSPTHLIKTRGQQVTLRCSPKSGHDTVSWYQQALGQGPQFIFQYYEEEERQRGNFPDRFSGHQFPNYSSELNVNALLLGDSALYLCASSFSYEQYFGPGTRLTVT.

This clone occurred a few times. The chain employs TRBV30 and TRBJ1-1; D gene ambiguous. Trimming cost V 2 bases and J 1 base, with 11 bases left between them. The CDR3 is 14 amino acids. Germline values: CDR1 GTSNPN, CDR2 SVGIG (reference sequence). CDR3 sequence reads: CAWSRETPNTEAFF. DNA of the CDR3: TGTGCCTGGAGTAGGGAGACACCGAACACTGAAGCTTTCTTT.

This chain joins TRBV6-5 and TRBJ2-3; D unclear. Per the germline V gene, CDR1 is MNHEY and CDR2 is SVGAGI. V lost 4 bases and J 4 bases, leaving 9 bases between the germline ends. The CDR3 is 13 residues long. This CDR3 reads CASSSRNPDTQYF. CDR3 nucleotide sequence: TGTGCCAGCAGTTCCAGAAACCCAGATACGCAGTATTTT.

The table lists this clone with a few counts. The sample carries other DNA sequences with the same CDR3. This chain uses TRBV30 with TRBJ1-5; D ambiguous. V lost 0 bases to trimming and J lost 5 bases, with 8 bases between them. The CDR3 is made up of 13 amino acids. Germline-derived CDR1 and CDR2 are GTSNPN and SVGIG (reference sequence). The CDR3, as DNA: TGTGCCTGGAGTGTGGGCTGGGATCAGCCCCAGCATTTT. Residues: CAWSVGWDQPQHF.

A few counts support this clone. The chain has TRBV9 and TRBJ2-1; D perhaps matches TRBD2 (5 bases). CDR1 and CDR2 (germline): SGDLS, YYNGEE. The CDR3 consists of 15 residues. V shed 3 bases and J shed 8 bases, with 18 bases lying between them. The CDR3 here is CASSAPRRSADEQFF. The CDR3 nucleotides are TGTGCCAGCAGCGCCCCGAGGAGGAGCGCCGATGAGCAGTTCTTC. The full variable domain, in which reference TRBV9 and TRBJ2-1 provide the parts outside the CDR3, is DSGVTQTPKHLITATGQRVTLRCSPRSGDLSVYWYQQSLDQGLQFLIQYYNGEERAKGNILERFSAQQFPDLHSELNLSSLELGDSALYFCASSAPRRSADEQFFGPGTRLTVL.

This clone has a handful of counts. The V and J genes are TRBV5-1 and TRBJ1-1, with D possibly TRBD1 on 5 matching bases. V shed 4 bases and J shed 0 bases, with 13 bases lying between them. CDR1 SGHRS and CDR2 YFSETQ come from the germline V gene. The CDR3 consists of 15 residues. The CDR3 DNA sequence: TGCGCCAGCAGCCCTGGGGGAGGGTTGAACACTGAAGCTTTCTTT. Translating gives CASSPGGGLNTEAFF. Based on the CDR3 plus reference TRBV5-1 and TRBJ1-1, the full variable domain is KAGVTQTPRYLIKTRGQQVTLSCSPISGHRSVSWYQQTPGQGLQFLFEYFSETQRNKGNFPGRFSGRQFSNSRSEMNVSTLELGDSALYLCASSPGGGLNTEAFFGQGTRLTVV.

This clone was observed a handful of times. This sequence joins TRBV30 and TRBJ2-7, with 11 positions matching TRBD2. With 4 bases clipped from V and 4 bases from J, the junction kept 12 bases outside the gene matches. The germline CDR1 and CDR2 sequences are GTSNPN and SVGIG (reference sequence). The CDR3 extends over 16 amino acids. CDR3 nucleotide sequence: TGTGCCTGGACATGGAAACCGGGACTAGCGGAATACGAGCAGTACTTC. It codes for CAWTWKPGLAEYEQYF.

The V gene is TRBV30, the J gene TRBJ1-5; 7 bases are a match to TRBD1. Looked up from germline, CDR1 is GTSNPN and CDR2 is SVGIG (reference sequence). This CDR3 contains 15 residues. The V and J ends lost 3 bases and 7 bases, in that order; junction bases with no gene match: 12. As DNA, the CDR3 is TGTGCCTGGAGCCAACACCCAGGGGGAGGCCAGCCCCAGCATTTT. This sequence encodes CAWSQHPGGGQPQHF.

Only a few counts were recorded for this clone. Other nucleotide sequences in the sample specify the same CDR3. In DNA form, the CDR3 reads TGTGCCAGCAGCGTAGGGCAGGGCACTGAAGCTTTCTTT. Translated, it gives CASSVGQGTEAFF. The chain has TRBV9 and TRBJ1-1, with D maybe TRBD1 (5 bases). V was cut by 0 bases and J by 4 bases, with 7 bases left in between. The CDR3 runs to 13 residues. Germline V gives CDR1 SGDLS, CDR2 YYNGEE.

The chain recombines TRBV7-9 with TRBJ2-1, with a possible D match to TRBD1 (6 bases). This CDR3 region has 19 residues. The germline gives CDR1 SEHNR, CDR2 FQNEAQ (reference sequence). Trimming took 1 base from V and 8 from J, leaving 27 bases between them. CDR3 nucleotides: TGTGCCAGCAGCTTAGGGAGCCTCCGAACGGGGACAAATAACCATGAGCAGTTCTTC. Its protein is CASSLGSLRTGTNNHEQFF.

The V and J genes are TRBV19 and TRBJ2-3; 7 positions agree with TRBD1. This CDR3 has 18 residues. V was pared by 5 bases and J by 0 bases, with 14 bases of the junction left unmatched. From germline, CDR1 is LNHDA and CDR2 SQIVND (reference sequence). The CDR3 protein is CASSSRQGIPTSTDTQYF. In DNA, the CDR3 is TGTGCCAGTAGTTCCCGACAGGGTATACCCACAAGCACAGATACGCAGTATTTT.

This clone was recorded a few times. V and J are TRBV6-5 and TRBJ1-2; 9 bases match TRBD1. This CDR3 is 13 amino acids long. Losses at the gene ends were 7 bases for V and 8 bases for J; bases not matched to a gene: 8. The V gene's germline CDR1 is MNHEY and CDR2 SVGAGI. The CDR3 here is CASTETGGRGYTF. CDR3 coding DNA: TGTGCCAGCACCGAGACAGGGGGTCGGGGCTACACCTTC.

The J gene is TRBJ1-2, the V gene TRBV6-6; D not resolved. Germline CDR1 reads MNHNY; CDR2 reads SVGAGI (reference sequence). The CDR3 runs 14 residues. Trimming shortened V by 5 bases and J by 1 base, and 11 bases separated the two germline ends. CDR3 loop: CASSTPGHNYGYTF. CDR3 coding DNA: TGTGCCAGCAGTACCCCTGGCCATAACTATGGCTACACCTTC.

The rearrangement links TRBV2 to TRBJ2-1; 9 bases align to TRBD1. Trimming removed 5 bases from V and 7 bases from J; junction bases left unmatched: 3. The CDR3 loop spans 13 amino acids. Looked up from germline, CDR1 is SNHLY and CDR2 is FYNNEI. CDR3 nucleotides: TGTGCCAGCAGTCTACAGGGGGCAAATGAGCAGTTCTTC. Its translation: CASSLQGANEQFF. Using reference TRBV2 and TRBJ2-1 for the parts outside the CDR3, the full variable domain is EPEVTQTPSHQVTQMGQEVILRCVPISNHLYFYWYRQILGQKVEFLVSFYNNEISEKSEIFDDQFSVERPDGSNFTLKIRSTKLEDSAMYFCASSLQGANEQFFGPGTRLTVL.

This chain connects TRBV2 to TRBJ1-2; the D gene is possibly TRBD1 (5 bases). Between the trimmed V and J ends, which lost 6 bases and 4 bases, there was a span of 18 bases. The CDR3 covers 15 residues. The V gene's germline CDR1 is SNHLY and CDR2 FYNNEI. The CDR3 reads CASRALGGSGYGYTF. CDR3 nucleotide sequence: TGTGCCAGCAGGGCACTCGGGGGGTCGGGCTATGGCTACACCTTC.

This clone was picked up many times. The rearrangement links TRBV7-9 to TRBJ2-3; D is uncertain. Germline CDR1 reads SEHNR; CDR2 reads FQNEAQ (reference sequence). With 3 bases removed from V and 5 bases from J, the gap between germline ends came to 12 bases. The CDR3 runs 14 residues. The CDR3 DNA reads TGTGCCAGCAGCTTGGAAGGCACGGGAGATACGCAGTATTTT. Protein sequence: CASSLEGTGDTQYF.

The V gene is TRBV28, the J gene TRBJ1-3, with D unresolved. The ends were cut back, 5 bases at V and 0 bases at J, with 14 bases in the middle. Germline-derived CDR1 and CDR2 are MDHEN and SYDVKM. This CDR3 region has 16 residues. CDR3 in DNA: TGTGCCAGCAGTCCCACGGGATCTCCCTCTGGAAACACCATATATTTT. Translated: CASSPTGSPSGNTIYF.

The V and J genes are TRBV10-2 and TRBJ2-4; D uncertain. Germline V lookup: CDR1 WSHSY, CDR2 SAAADI. The length of the CDR3 is 11 residues. Trimming took off 2 bases at V and 8 bases at J, with 4 bases between the two ends. CDR3 loop: CASSEKDIQYF. As DNA, the CDR3 is TGCGCCAGCAGTGAGAAGGACATTCAGTACTTC.

This chain uses TRBV5-6 with TRBJ2-4; D ambiguous. CDR1 and CDR2 from the germline V gene are SGHDT and YYEEEE. V was shortened by 0 bases and J by 7 bases, with 14 bases between the two germline ends. CDR3 length: 15 amino acids. The CDR3 spells CASSLESSGSNIQYF. For the CDR3, the DNA is TGTGCCAGCAGCTTGGAGTCGTCCGGGTCTAACATTCAGTACTTC.

This clone showed up just a few times. The gene calls are TRBV6-5 and TRBJ2-2; D gene unclear. CDR1 is MNHEY and CDR2 is SVGAGI in the germline V gene. Trimming shortened V by 7 bases and J by 4 bases, and 10 bases separated the two germline ends. The CDR3 spans 13 residues. CDR3 residues: CASKRARTGELFF. CDR3 nucleotide sequence: TGTGCCAGCAAACGGGCTCGCACCGGGGAGCTGTTTTTT.

The gene calls are TRBV7-9 and TRBJ1-5; D not certain. CDR3 size: 10 residues. V dropped 11 bases and J dropped 2 bases, with 4 bases sitting between them. CDR1 and CDR2 from the germline V gene are SEHNR and FQNEAQ (reference sequence). The CDR3 DNA is TGTGCCCCCCGCAATCAGCCCCAGCATTTT. It encodes CAPRNQPQHF.

In its sample, this clone was seen a few times. This chain joins TRBV18 and TRBJ2-7; D not resolved. The CDR3 totals 11 residues. Deletions cut 5 bases from V and 4 bases from J, with 6 bases between. Germline V gives CDR1 KGHSH, CDR2 LQKENI. The chain's CDR3 is CASSADYEQYF. Written as DNA, the CDR3 is TGTGCCAGCTCAGCGGATTACGAGCAGTACTTC.

Only a few counts were recorded for this clone. The CDR3 here is CASSLQGASYYNEQFF. The CDR3 DNA follows: TGTGCCAGCAGTTTGCAGGGGGCAAGTTACTACAATGAGCAGTTCTTC. This chain connects TRBV27 to TRBJ2-1; 8 positions match TRBD1. V lost 3 bases, J lost 3 bases, and 7 bases stayed unmatched. Germline lookup yields CDR1 MNHEY and CDR2 SMNVEV (reference sequence). This CDR3 comprises 16 residues.